The 12 T cell receptor beta chains below come from one sample, sequenced in a study of blood T cells in healthy people across ages. A second PCR of 7 to 11 cycles used a sample-barcoded 5' primer and a J-beta primer mix. TCRdb ran MiXCR on the 5' RACE reads and lists one entry per CDR3 protein. The repertoire includes around 1.7 million distinct CDR3 sequences, 28% of them detected once, and 7.7% sits in the top ten. Sample: blood. These receptors were taken from a woman under 40 in good health.

The chain uses TRBV15 and TRBJ1-2; TRBD1 matches 9 bases. V lost 8 bases to trimming and J lost 6 bases; unmatched junction nucleotides: 7. The germline V gene has CDR1 LNHNV and CDR2 YYDKDF (reference sequence). This CDR3 spans 13 amino acids. The CDR3 sequence: CATGRTGEDGYTF. CDR3 DNA sequence: TGTGCCACCGGAAGGACAGGGGAAGATGGCTACACCTTC.

With respect to this clonotype: Sequence at one end of the junction differs from germline and may be a read error. The CDR3 protein is CASSLSIGGGRGNRPQHF. In DNA form, the CDR3 reads TGTGCCAGCAGCTTATCAATAGGAGGGGGTAGGGGCAATCGGCCCCAGCATTTT. The genes are TRBV7-9 and TRBJ1-5, with a possible D match to TRBD1 (6 bases). The CDR3 covers 18 residues. Germline V gene sequence: CDR1 SEHNR, CDR2 FQNEAQ (reference sequence). The whole variable domain, remainder taken from reference TRBV7-9 and TRBJ1-5, is DTGVSQNPRHKITKRGQNVTFRCDPISEHNRLYWYRQTLGQGPEFLTYFQNEAQLEKSRLLSDRFSAERPKGSFSTLEIQRTEQGDSAMYLCASSLSIGGGRGNRPQHFGDGTRLSIL.

The rearrangement joins TRBV5-1 to TRBJ2-1; a possible D gene is TRBD1 (6 bases). The J call may be wrong; the DNA end is better matched by TRBJ2-7. The CDR3 is made up of 16 amino acids. CDR1 is SGHRS, CDR2 YFSETQ, per germline. The DNA of the CDR3 is TGCGCCAGCAGCTTGTTTCAGGGGCAGAGGGCTTACGAGCAGTACTTC. Translation: CASSLFQGQRAYEQYF.

Concerning this clonotype: A clone one base away is much larger, so this may be a read error. The rearrangement uses TRBV9 and TRBJ2-1, with no clear D. The length of the CDR3 is 15 residues. Germline loops: CDR1 SGDLS, CDR2 YYNGEE. CDR3 amino acids: CAGSVGPSAYNEQFF. DNA of the CDR3: TGTGCCGGCAGCGTAGGTCCTTCGGCCTACAATGAGCAGTTCTTC.

A single count supports this clonotype. The chain couples TRBV6-5 to TRBJ2-7, with D perhaps being TRBD1 or TRBD2 (5 bases each). In germline, CDR1 is MNHEY, CDR2 SVGAGI. CDR3 size: 16 residues. Trimming removed 6 bases at V and 0 bases at J, with 18 bases between. The CDR3 region has the DNA TGTGCCAGCAGCTCTCTCGCCCTTGGGGGCTCCTACGAGCAGTACTTC. Its translation: CASSSLALGGSYEQYF.

The table lists this clonotype with many counts. Here the CDR3 reads CASSVDSSEDEQFF. The CDR3 region has the DNA TGTGCCAGCAGCGTAGATTCATCGGAGGATGAGCAGTTCTTC. The J gene is TRBJ2-1, the V gene TRBV9; TRBD2 might be the D (5 bases). V lost 0 bases to trimming and J lost 8 bases, with 12 bases between them. Germline CDR1 reads SGDLS; CDR2 reads YYNGEE. The CDR3 totals 14 residues.

This clonotype has just a few counts. J is TRBJ2-1 and V is TRBV29-1, with 15 bases matching TRBD2. J gave up 10 bases and V 5 bases, and 3 bases lay outside the gene matches. Germline V gives CDR1 SQVTM, CDR2 ANQGSEA. This CDR3 is built from 13 residues. CDR3 sequence (DNA): TGCAGCGTTCGCGGGACTAGCGGGAGGGAGCAGTTCTTC. Translated: CSVRGTSGREQFF.

Only a few counts were recorded for this clonotype. The chain employs TRBV7-2 and TRBJ2-3, with D possibly being TRBD1 (6 bases). Germline V gene data show CDR1 as SGHTA and CDR2 as FQGNSA. Trimming removed 5 bases from V and 8 bases from J, with 11 bases in between. CDR3 length: 12 residues. The CDR3 DNA sequence: TGTGCCAGCAGCATACAGGGCCGTACGCAGTATTTT. It translates to CASSIQGRTQYF.

The chain recombines TRBV7-9 with TRBJ2-1; weak D call: TRBD2 (5 bases). Germline V CDR1 and CDR2: SEHNR, FQNEAQ (reference sequence). The length of the CDR3 is 14 residues. The ends were cut back, 5 bases at V and 8 bases at J, with 16 bases in the middle. Written as DNA, the CDR3 is TGTGCCAGCAGCCCCCAATCGGGGTGGGATGAGCAGTTCTTC. This sequence encodes CASSPQSGWDEQFF.

The chain has TRBV10-3 and TRBJ1-1; perhaps TRBD1 as D (5 bases). Germline CDR1 and CDR2: ENHRY and SYGVKD. This CDR3 comprises 17 residues. V lost 3 bases, J lost 0 bases, and 17 bases lay in between. CDR3 nucleotide sequence: TGTGCCATCAGTGAAGGTACCGCGGGGCAGTTGAACACTGAAGCTTTCTTT. Translation gives CAISEGTAGQLNTEAFF.

This clonotype was found a few times. V gene TRBV12-3 or TRBV12-4 combines with J gene TRBJ2-1; 7 nucleotides match TRBD2. The CDR3 runs 14 residues. The junction had 7 bases not matched to a gene; V was cut back by 1 base and J by 10 bases. As DNA, the CDR3 is TGTGCCAGCAGTTTAGGGGGAGGGCCTGGGGAGCAGTTCTTC. Translated: CASSLGGGPGEQFF.

The CDR3 protein is CASSFRVGAETQYF. Written as DNA, the CDR3 is TGTGCCAGCAGTTTTAGGGTGGGAGCGGAGACCCAGTACTTC. This sequence joins TRBV12-3 or TRBV12-4 and TRBJ2-5; tentative D call: TRBD2 (5 bases). CDR3 length: 14 residues. V lost 3 bases and J lost 5, with 13 bases in between.